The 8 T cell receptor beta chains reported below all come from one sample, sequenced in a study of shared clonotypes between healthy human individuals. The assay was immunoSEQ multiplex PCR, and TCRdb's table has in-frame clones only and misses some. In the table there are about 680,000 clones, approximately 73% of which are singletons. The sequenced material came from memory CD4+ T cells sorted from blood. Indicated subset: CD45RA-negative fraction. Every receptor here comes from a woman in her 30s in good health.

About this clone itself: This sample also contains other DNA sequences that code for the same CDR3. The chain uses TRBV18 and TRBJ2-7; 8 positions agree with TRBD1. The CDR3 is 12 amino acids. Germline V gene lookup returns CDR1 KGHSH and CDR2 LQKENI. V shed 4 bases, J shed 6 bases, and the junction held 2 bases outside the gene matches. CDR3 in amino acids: CASSRTGSEQYF. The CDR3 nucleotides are TGTGCCAGCTCACGGACAGGGTCCGAGCAGTACTTC.

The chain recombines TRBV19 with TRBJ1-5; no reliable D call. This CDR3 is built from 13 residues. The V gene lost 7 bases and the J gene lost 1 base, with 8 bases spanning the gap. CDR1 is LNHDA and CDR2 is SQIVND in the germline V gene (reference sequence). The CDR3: CASNHRSNQPQHF. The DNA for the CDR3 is TGTGCCAGTAATCACAGAAGCAATCAGCCCCAGCATTTT. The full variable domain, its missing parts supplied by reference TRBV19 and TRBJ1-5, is DGGITQSPKYLFRKEGQNVTLSCEQNLNHDAMYWYRQDPGQGLRLIYYSQIVNDFQKGDIAEGYSVSREKKESFPLTVTSAQKNPTAFYLCASNHRSNQPQHFGDGTRLSIL.

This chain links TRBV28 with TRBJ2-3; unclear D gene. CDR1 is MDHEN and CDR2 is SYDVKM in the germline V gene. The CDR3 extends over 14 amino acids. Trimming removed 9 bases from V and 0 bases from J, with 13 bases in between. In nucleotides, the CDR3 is TGTGCCAGTTGGGATGGCCTTAGCACAGATACGCAGTATTTT. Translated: CASWDGLSTDTQYF.

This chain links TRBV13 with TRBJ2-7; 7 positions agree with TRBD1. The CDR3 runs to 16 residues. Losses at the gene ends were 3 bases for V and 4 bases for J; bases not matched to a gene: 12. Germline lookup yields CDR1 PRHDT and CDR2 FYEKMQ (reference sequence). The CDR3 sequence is CASSFRVYRGQYEQYF. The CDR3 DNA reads TGTGCCAGCAGCTTCCGGGTGTACAGGGGACAGTACGAGCAGTACTTC.

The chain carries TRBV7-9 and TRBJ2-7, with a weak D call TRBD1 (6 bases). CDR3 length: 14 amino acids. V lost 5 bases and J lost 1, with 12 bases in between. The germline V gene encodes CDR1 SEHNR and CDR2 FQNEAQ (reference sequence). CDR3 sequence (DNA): TGTGCCAGCAGCCTAGAACAGGGTTCCTACGAGCAGTACTTC. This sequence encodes CASSLEQGSYEQYF.

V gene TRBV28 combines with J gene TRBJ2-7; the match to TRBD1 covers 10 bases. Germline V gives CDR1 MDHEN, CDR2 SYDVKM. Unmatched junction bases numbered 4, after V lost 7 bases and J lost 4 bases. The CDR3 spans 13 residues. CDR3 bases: TGTGCCAGCACCAGGGACAGGGGATACGAGCAGTACTTC. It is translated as CASTRDRGYEQYF.

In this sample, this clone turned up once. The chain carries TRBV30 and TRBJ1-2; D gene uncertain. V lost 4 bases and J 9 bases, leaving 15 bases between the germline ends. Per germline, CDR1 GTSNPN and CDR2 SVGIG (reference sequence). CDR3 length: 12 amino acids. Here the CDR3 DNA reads TGTGCCTGGACCGCCTCACCAAAGAGCTACACCTTC. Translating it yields CAWTASPKSYTF.

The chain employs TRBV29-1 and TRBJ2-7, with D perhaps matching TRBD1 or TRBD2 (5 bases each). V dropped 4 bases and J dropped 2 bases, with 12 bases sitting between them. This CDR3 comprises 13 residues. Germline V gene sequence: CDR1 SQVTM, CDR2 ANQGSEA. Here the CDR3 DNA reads TGCAGCGTTGCCCCGGGGCTACCCTACGAGCAGTACTTC. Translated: CSVAPGLPYEQYF.